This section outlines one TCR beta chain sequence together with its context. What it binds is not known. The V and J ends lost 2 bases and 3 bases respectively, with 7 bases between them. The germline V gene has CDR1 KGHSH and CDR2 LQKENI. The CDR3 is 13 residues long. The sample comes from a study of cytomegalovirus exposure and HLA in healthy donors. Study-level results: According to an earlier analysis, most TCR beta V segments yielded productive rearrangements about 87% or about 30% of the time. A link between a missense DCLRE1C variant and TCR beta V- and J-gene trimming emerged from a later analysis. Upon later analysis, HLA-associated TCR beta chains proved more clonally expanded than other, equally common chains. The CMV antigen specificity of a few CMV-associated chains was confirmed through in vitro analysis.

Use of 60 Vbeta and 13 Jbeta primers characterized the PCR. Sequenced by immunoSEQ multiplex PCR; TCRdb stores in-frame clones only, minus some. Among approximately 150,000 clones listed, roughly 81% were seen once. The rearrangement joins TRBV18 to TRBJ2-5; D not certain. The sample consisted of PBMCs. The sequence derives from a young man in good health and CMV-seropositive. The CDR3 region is CASSPNLKETQYF. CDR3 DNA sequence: TGTGCCAGCTCACCAAATCTAAAAGAGACCCAGTACTTC.